The 27 T cell receptor beta chains presented below share a single source sample, sequenced in a study of blood T cell repertoires in COVID-19. TCRdb's table, derived via immunoSEQ multiplex PCR, lists solely in-frame clones and lacks some. The table records approximately 190,000 clones, about nine tenths of them present only once. The sample was peripheral blood. The receptors here all came from a man aged 65-85 years with active or convalescent COVID-19.

The chain couples TRBV10-1 to TRBJ1-5; D is uncertain. Per germline, CDR1 WNHNN and CDR2 SYGVQD (reference sequence). Between the trimmed V and J ends, which lost 5 bases and 3 bases, there was a span of 8 bases. The length of the CDR3 is 13 residues. The CDR3 reads CASSRGINQPQHF. The CDR3 DNA follows: TGCGCCAGCAGTCGGGGTATCAATCAGCCCCAGCATTTT.

This CDR3 is CASSESAGYTGELFF. In nucleotides, the CDR3 is TGCGCCAGCAGTGAGTCGGCGGGATACACCGGGGAGCTGTTTTTT. The V and J genes are TRBV10-1 and TRBJ2-2; possibly TRBD2 for D (6 bases). Trimming removed 0 bases at V and 3 bases at J, with 8 bases between. The length of the CDR3 is 15 residues. From germline, CDR1 is WNHNN and CDR2 SYGVQD (reference sequence).

V gene TRBV11-3 combines with J gene TRBJ2-3; D is undetermined. V lost 0 bases and J lost 4, with 8 bases in between. Looked up from germline, CDR1 is SGHNT and CDR2 is YENEEA. The CDR3 sequence is 14 residues long. The CDR3 is CASSLDLVADTQYF. The DNA for the CDR3 is TGTGCCAGCAGCTTAGATCTGGTAGCAGATACGCAGTATTTT.

The table lists this clone with a count of one. The chain has TRBV19 and TRBJ1-5, with 9 bases lining up with TRBD1. Germline V gene sequence: CDR1 LNHDA, CDR2 SQIVND (reference sequence). The CDR3 consists of 15 residues. With 3 bases clipped from V and 9 bases from J, the junction kept 9 bases outside the gene matches. The CDR3 DNA reads as TGTGCCAGTAGTATCGGGACAGGGAGGTCTTGGCCCCAGCATTTT. Its translation: CASSIGTGRSWPQHF.

The V and J genes are TRBV6-5 and TRBJ1-2; 8 bases align to TRBD1. The CDR3 is 13 amino acids. In germline, CDR1 is MNHEY, CDR2 SVGAGI. V shed 4 bases, J shed 6 bases, and the junction held 4 bases outside the gene matches. The CDR3 loop is CASSSRTGNGYTF. DNA for the CDR3: TGTGCCAGCAGTTCCCGGACAGGGAATGGCTACACCTTC.

The chain has TRBV7-2 and TRBJ1-6, with D maybe TRBD1 (5 bases). The V end was cut by 2 bases, the J end by 7 bases, with 12 bases between. Germline V gene data show CDR1 as SGHTA and CDR2 as FQGNSA. The CDR3 is 15 amino acids. CDR3 protein: CASSLTGQGNSPLHF. The CDR3 DNA reads as TGTGCCAGCAGCTTAACCGGGCAGGGAAATTCACCCCTCCACTTT.

The chain couples TRBV7-2 to TRBJ1-1; D is uncertain. Germline V gives CDR1 SGHTA, CDR2 FQGNSA. The CDR3 loop spans 18 amino acids. The V end was cut by 4 bases, the J end by 5 bases, with 26 bases between. The CDR3 sequence: CASSSETPGITTGTEAFF. For the CDR3, the DNA is TGTGCCAGCAGCTCGGAAACTCCGGGTATAACTACTGGAACTGAAGCTTTCTTT.

V gene TRBV28 combines with J gene TRBJ2-7; D not resolved. The CDR3 runs to 12 residues. The V gene lost 6 bases and the J gene lost 0 bases, with 6 bases spanning the gap. Germline V gives CDR1 MDHEN, CDR2 SYDVKM. The CDR3 bases are TGTGCCAGCAGCATTAGCTCCTACGAGCAGTACTTC. Amino acids: CASSISSYEQYF.

The sample holds one count of this clone. The chain links TRBV5-8 to TRBJ1-1; 7 nucleotides match TRBD1. The germline V gene has CDR1 SGHTS and CDR2 YDEGEE. The CDR3 is made up of 13 amino acids. V dropped 3 bases and J dropped 4; count of bases not matched to a gene: 3. CDR3 loop: CASSYDRVTEAFF. CDR3 nucleotide sequence: TGTGCCAGCAGCTACGACAGGGTCACTGAAGCTTTCTTT.

The chain is built from TRBV4-3 and TRBJ1-1, with TRBD1 matching 8 bases. Germline-derived CDR1 and CDR2 are LGHNA and YSLEER. V shed 4 bases and J 6 bases; nucleotides not matched to a gene: 4. This CDR3 is 13 amino acids long. CDR3 nucleotides: TGCGCCAGCAGCCGGGGGACAGGCGCTGAAGCTTTCTTT. Encoded protein: CASSRGTGAEAFF.

The chain uses TRBV10-1 and TRBJ1-3, with D perhaps matching TRBD1 (6 bases). V lost 3 bases, J lost 4 bases, and 19 bases lay in between. Germline V gene lookup returns CDR1 WNHNN and CDR2 SYGVQD (reference sequence). CDR3 length: 17 amino acids. CDR3 amino acids: CASSEDFGGQGGNTIYF. In DNA form, the CDR3 reads TGCGCCAGCAGTGAAGACTTTGGTGGGCAGGGGGGAAACACCATATATTTT.

This rearrangement joins TRBV21-1 to TRBJ2-7; TRBD1 reflects the table's D call only, with no check against the DNA. TRBV21-1 is a recognized pseudogene. This CDR3 region has 13 residues. The CDR3 DNA follows: TGTGCCAGCACAAACCACAGGGGACACGAGCAGTACTTC. Translating it yields CASTNHRGHEQYF.

The chain carries TRBV28 and TRBJ1-5; D gene unclear. The CDR3 contains 15 residues. Between the trimmed V and J ends, which lost 5 bases and 2 bases, there was a span of 13 bases. CDR1 MDHEN and CDR2 SYDVKM come from the germline V gene. CDR3 DNA: TGTGCCAGCAGTGCCGGAGCGCGAGGCAATCAGCCCCAGCATTTT. Residues: CASSAGARGNQPQHF.

In DNA form, the CDR3 reads TGTGCCAGCTCACCACCGGGACAGACCAACTATGGCTACACCTTC. The encoded protein is CASSPPGQTNYGYTF. The chain uses TRBV18 and TRBJ1-2; TRBD1 agrees at 7 bases. The CDR3 has 15 amino acids. Losses at the gene ends were 0 bases for V and 2 bases for J; bases not matched to a gene: 3. Germline values: CDR1 KGHSH, CDR2 LQKENI.

This rearrangement joins TRBV11-2 to TRBJ2-7; TRBD2 might be the D (6 bases). Germline-derived CDR1 and CDR2 are SGHAT and FQNNGV. This CDR3 has 12 residues. Trimming took 4 bases from V and 4 from J, leaving 8 bases between them. CDR3 sequence: CASSSLAYEQYF. As DNA, the CDR3 is TGTGCCAGCAGCTCGCTAGCGTACGAGCAGTACTTC.

A few counts support this clone. This chain joins TRBV9 and TRBJ1-2; 9 bases agree with TRBD1. CDR1 is SGDLS and CDR2 is YYNGEE in the germline V gene. The CDR3 loop spans 18 amino acids. The V gene end was trimmed by 0 bases and the J gene end by 6 bases; junction bases not matched to a gene: 15. Written as DNA, the CDR3 is TGTGCCAGCAGCGTAGCCCATACACGGACAGGGGAAGGAGATGGCTACACCTTC. This encodes CASSVAHTRTGEGDGYTF.

This clone showed up just once. This chain joins TRBV7-2 and TRBJ2-3; TRBD2 matches at 7 bases. This CDR3 is 15 amino acids long. Trimming took 5 bases from V and 1 from J; bases not matched to a gene: 6. CDR1 and CDR2 from the germline V gene are SGHTA and FQGNSA. CDR3 residues: CASSRSGARTDTQYF. As DNA, the CDR3 is TGTGCCAGCAGCCGCAGCGGGGCCCGCACAGATACGCAGTATTTT.

The J gene is TRBJ2-5, the V gene TRBV9; D is possibly TRBD1 (5 bases). This CDR3 comprises 13 residues. Germline assignment: CDR1 SGDLS and CDR2 YYNGEE. V gave up 5 bases and J gave up 2 bases, with 10 bases separating them. The CDR3, as DNA: TGTGCCAGCAGTGCGCGGACACAAGAGACCCAGTACTTC. Translating it yields CASSARTQETQYF.

The chain has TRBV2 and TRBJ2-5; 9 positions match TRBD1. There are 14 residues in the CDR3. Germline trimming cut 5 bases from V and 4 bases from J; bases unmatched to any gene: 5. Germline CDR1 is SNHLY and CDR2 is FYNNEI. The CDR3: CASSPGTGRETQYF. CDR3 nucleotides: TGTGCCAGCAGTCCCGGGACAGGGAGAGAGACCCAGTACTTC. Together with reference TRBV2 and TRBJ2-5, the CDR3 gives the full variable domain: EPEVTQTPSHQVTQMGQEVILRCVPISNHLYFYWYRQILGQKVEFLVSFYNNEISEKSEIFDDQFSVERPDGSNFTLKIRSTKLEDSAMYFCASSPGTGRETQYFGPGTRLLVL.

The J gene is TRBJ2-5, the V gene TRBV3-1 (or the pseudogene TRBV3-2); tentatively, D is TRBD2 (6 bases). The CDR3 covers 12 residues. Trimming shortened V by 4 bases and J by 6 bases, and 9 bases separated the two germline ends. CDR1 and CDR2 from the germline V gene are LGHDT and YNNKEL (reference sequence). The CDR3 protein is CASSPGVKTQYF. The CDR3 DNA reads TGTGCCAGCAGCCCGGGAGTGAAGACCCAGTACTTC.

This clone was found once. The V gene is TRBV28, the J gene TRBJ1-6; 12 bases line up with TRBD1. V shed 2 bases and J 7 bases; nucleotides not matched to a gene: 6. Germline CDR1 MDHEN, CDR2 SYDVKM. The CDR3 covers 17 residues. The CDR3 DNA reads as TGTGCCAGCAGTTTAATGGGACAGGGGGCTCAGAATTCACCCCTCCACTTT. It specifies CASSLMGQGAQNSPLHF.

The rearrangement links TRBV24-1 to TRBJ2-3, with a possible D match to TRBD2 (5 bases). The CDR3 runs 15 residues. V was cut by 6 bases and J by 0 bases, with 12 bases left in between. Germline V lookup: CDR1 KGHDR, CDR2 SFDVKD. The CDR3 DNA is TGTGCCACCAGTAGCGGTTATTCTAGCACAGATACGCAGTATTTT. The encoded protein is CATSSGYSSTDTQYF.

This clone has just one count. The chain employs TRBV3-1 (or the pseudogene TRBV3-2) and TRBJ2-1; a possible D gene is TRBD1 (6 bases). This CDR3 spans 14 amino acids. Germline CDR1 is LGHDT and CDR2 is YNNKEL (reference sequence). Trimming pared 1 base from V and 6 bases from J, leaving 10 bases between. The CDR3 coding sequence is TGTGCCAGCAGCCAAGGTCAGGGGAGCAATGAGCAGTTCTTC. It specifies CASSQGQGSNEQFF.

This chain uses TRBV28 with TRBJ2-7, with TRBD2 matching 7 bases. Germline assignment: CDR1 MDHEN and CDR2 SYDVKM. V lost 10 bases to trimming and J lost 2 bases; unmatched junction nucleotides: 5. The CDR3 contains 12 residues. As DNA, the CDR3 is TGTGCCACCGGGGGGACCACCTACGAGCAGTACTTC. This gives the protein CATGGTTYEQYF.

This sequence joins TRBV6-5 and TRBJ1-6; possibly TRBD1 for D (5 bases). Trimming pared 6 bases from V and 4 bases from J, leaving 10 bases between. This CDR3 contains 14 residues. Per the germline V gene, CDR1 is MNHEY and CDR2 is SVGAGI. CDR3 nucleotides: TGTGCCAGCAGGGCTGACAGTTATAATTCACCCCTCCACTTT. It translates to CASRADSYNSPLHF.

The CDR3 DNA sequence: TGTGCCAGCAGCTCTAGCCTGACAGGGAACTATGGCTACACCTTC. This codes for CASSSSLTGNYGYTF. The chain links TRBV7-9 to TRBJ1-2; TRBD1 agrees at 7 bases. This CDR3 comprises 15 residues. V was clipped by 4 bases and J by 2 bases; unmatched bases: 7. Germline V gives CDR1 SEHNR, CDR2 FQNEAQ (reference sequence).

The chain joins TRBV7-8 to TRBJ1-2, with 8 bases matching TRBD1. The CDR3 has 16 amino acids. Germline loops: CDR1 SGHVS, CDR2 FQNEAQ. The V and J ends lost 5 bases and 3 bases, in that order; junction bases with no gene match: 11. The CDR3 loop reads CASSKDREGRYYGYTF. DNA for the CDR3: TGTGCCAGCAGCAAGGACAGGGAAGGGAGGTACTATGGCTACACCTTC.